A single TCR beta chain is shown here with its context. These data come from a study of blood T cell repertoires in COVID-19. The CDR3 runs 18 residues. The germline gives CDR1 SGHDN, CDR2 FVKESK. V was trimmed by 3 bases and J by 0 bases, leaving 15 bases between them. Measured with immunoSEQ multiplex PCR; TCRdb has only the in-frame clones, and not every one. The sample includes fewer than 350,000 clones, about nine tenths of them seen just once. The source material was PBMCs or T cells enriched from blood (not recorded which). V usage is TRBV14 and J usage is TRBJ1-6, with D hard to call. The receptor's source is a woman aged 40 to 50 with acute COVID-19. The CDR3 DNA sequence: TGTGCCAGCAGCCAGAGGAATCTGCCGAGCTCCTATAATTCACCCCTCCACTTT. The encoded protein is CASSQRNLPSSYNSPLHF.